What follows is one TCR beta chain and its context. Its antigen is not identified. Noted time point: week 35, safety follow-up. Vaccinated patients received 300 ug of mutant IDH1 20-mer peptide per dose, with topical imiquimod. The patients were given eight vaccinations, one each in weeks 1, 3, 5, 7, 11, 15, 19 and 23. This specimen comes from a study of a mutant IDH1 vaccine in newly diagnosed glioma. Turning to the study itself: Vaccines were begun 4-6 weeks after radiotherapy alone, or with temozolomide cycles. Treated patients had a mean age of 40.4 years and a roughly 60% male, roughly 40% female split. Most had both radiotherapy and temozolomide beforehand; others had only one.

Some clones are missing from TCRdb's copy, which holds only in-frame ones; the method was immunoSEQ multiplex PCR. The table includes tens of thousands of clones, over 60% detected once. This sequence was found in a man aged 40-49 years with glioma. Sample: PBMCs, taken from a glioma patient whose treatment included an IDH1 peptide vaccine.

The CDR3 DNA reads as TGTGCCAGCAGTGAATTGGTGAGGCCCCAGCATTTT. As protein: CASSELVRPQHF. The chain recombines TRBV2 with TRBJ1-5; D gene ambiguous. V gave up 2 bases and J gave up 9 bases, with 8 bases separating them. The CDR3 consists of 12 residues. Per the germline V gene, CDR1 is SNHLY and CDR2 is FYNNEI.